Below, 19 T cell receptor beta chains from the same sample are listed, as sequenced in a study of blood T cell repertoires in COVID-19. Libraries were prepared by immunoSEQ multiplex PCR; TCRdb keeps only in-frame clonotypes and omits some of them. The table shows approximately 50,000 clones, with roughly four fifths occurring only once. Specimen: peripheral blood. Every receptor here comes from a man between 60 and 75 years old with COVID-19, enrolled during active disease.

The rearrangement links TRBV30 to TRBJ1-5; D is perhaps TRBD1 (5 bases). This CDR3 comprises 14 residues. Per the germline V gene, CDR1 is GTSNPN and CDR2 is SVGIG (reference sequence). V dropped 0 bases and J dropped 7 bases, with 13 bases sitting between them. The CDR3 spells CAWSVRGGRQPQHF. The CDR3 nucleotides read TGTGCCTGGAGTGTACGTGGGGGGAGGCAGCCCCAGCATTTT.

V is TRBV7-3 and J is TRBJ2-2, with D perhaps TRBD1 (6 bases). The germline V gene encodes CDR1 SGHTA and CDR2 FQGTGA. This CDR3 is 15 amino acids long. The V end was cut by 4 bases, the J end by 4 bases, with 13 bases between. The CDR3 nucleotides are TGTGCCAGCAGCTATCTTGGCAGGGGCACCGGGGAGCTGTTTTTT. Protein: CASSYLGRGTGELFF. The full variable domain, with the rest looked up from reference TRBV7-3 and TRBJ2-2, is GAGVSQTPSNKVTEKGKYVELRCDPISGHTALYWYRQSLGQGPEFLIYFQGTGAADDSGLPNDRFFAVRPEGSVSTLKIQRTERGDSAVYLCASSYLGRGTGELFFGEGSRLTVL.

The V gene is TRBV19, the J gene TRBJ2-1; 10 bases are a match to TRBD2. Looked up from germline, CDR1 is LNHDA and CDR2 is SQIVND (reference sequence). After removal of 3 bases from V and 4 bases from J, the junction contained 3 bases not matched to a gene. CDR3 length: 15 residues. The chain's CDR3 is CASSIPGLAYNEQFF. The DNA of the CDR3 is TGTGCCAGTAGTATCCCGGGACTAGCGTACAATGAGCAGTTCTTC. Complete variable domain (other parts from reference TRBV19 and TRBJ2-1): DGGITQSPKYLFRKEGQNVTLSCEQNLNHDAMYWYRQDPGQGLRLIYYSQIVNDFQKGDIAEGYSVSREKKESFPLTVTSAQKNPTAFYLCASSIPGLAYNEQFFGPGTRLTVL.

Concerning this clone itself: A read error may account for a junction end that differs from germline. CDR3 sequence (DNA): TGTGCTAGCAGCTTAAACATTAATGAAAAACTGTTTTTT. Amino acid sequence: CASSLNINEKLFF. This chain connects TRBV7-7 to TRBJ1-4; D unclear. The CDR3 consists of 13 residues. The germline V gene has CDR1 SSHAT and CDR2 FNYEAQ (reference sequence).

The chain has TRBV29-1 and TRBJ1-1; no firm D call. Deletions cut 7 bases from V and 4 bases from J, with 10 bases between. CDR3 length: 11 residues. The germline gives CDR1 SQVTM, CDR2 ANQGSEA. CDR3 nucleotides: TGCAGCGCAGAGGTTGCCACTGAAGCTTTCTTT. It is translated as CSAEVATEAFF.

The CDR3 spells CAIRTGGDGIQYF. The CDR3 bases are TGTGCCATCAGGACAGGGGGCGATGGCATTCAGTACTTC. The chain uses TRBV6-6 and TRBJ2-4, with 11 bases identical to TRBD1. After removal of 10 bases from V and 9 bases from J, the junction contained 8 bases not matched to a gene. This CDR3 region has 13 residues. The germline V gene has CDR1 MNHNY and CDR2 SVGAGI (reference sequence).

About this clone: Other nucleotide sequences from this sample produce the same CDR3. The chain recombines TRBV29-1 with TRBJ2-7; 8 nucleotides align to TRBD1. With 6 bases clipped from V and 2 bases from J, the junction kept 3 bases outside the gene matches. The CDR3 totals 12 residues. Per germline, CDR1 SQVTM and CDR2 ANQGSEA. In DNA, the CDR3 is TGCAGCGTCGGGACAGGACCCTACGAGCAGTACTTC. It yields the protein CSVGTGPYEQYF.

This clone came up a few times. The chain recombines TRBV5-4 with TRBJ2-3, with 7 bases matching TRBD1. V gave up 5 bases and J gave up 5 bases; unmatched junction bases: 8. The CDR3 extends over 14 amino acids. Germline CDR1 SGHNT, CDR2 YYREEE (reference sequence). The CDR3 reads CASRSTSGGDTQYF. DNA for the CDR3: TGTGCCAGCAGATCCACCTCAGGGGGAGATACGCAGTATTTT.

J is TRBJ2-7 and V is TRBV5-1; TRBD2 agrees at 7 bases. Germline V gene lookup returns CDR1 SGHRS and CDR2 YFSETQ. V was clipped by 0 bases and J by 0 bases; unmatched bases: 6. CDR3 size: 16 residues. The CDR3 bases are TGCGCCAGCAGCTTGGACGGCGGCGGGAGCTCCTACGAGCAGTACTTC. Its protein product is CASSLDGGGSSYEQYF.

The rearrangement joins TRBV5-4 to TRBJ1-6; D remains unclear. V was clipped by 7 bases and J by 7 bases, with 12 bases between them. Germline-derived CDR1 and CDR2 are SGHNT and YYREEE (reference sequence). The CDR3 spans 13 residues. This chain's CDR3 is CASSVDPNSPLHF. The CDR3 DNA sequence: TGTGCCAGCTCCGTAGATCCCAATTCACCCCTCCACTTT.

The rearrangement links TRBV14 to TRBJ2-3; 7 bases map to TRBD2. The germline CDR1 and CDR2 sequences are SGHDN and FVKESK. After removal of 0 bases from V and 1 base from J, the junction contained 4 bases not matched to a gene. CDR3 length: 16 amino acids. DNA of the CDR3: TGTGCCAGCAGCCAAGATTTTCGGGGGGGCACAGATACGCAGTATTTT. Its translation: CASSQDFRGGTDTQYF.

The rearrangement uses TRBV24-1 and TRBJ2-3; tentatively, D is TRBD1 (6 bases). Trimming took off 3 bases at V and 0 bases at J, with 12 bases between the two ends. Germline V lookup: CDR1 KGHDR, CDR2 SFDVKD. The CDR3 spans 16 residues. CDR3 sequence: CATSDNAQGSTDTQYF. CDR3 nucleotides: TGTGCCACCAGTGATAATGCACAGGGTAGCACAGATACGCAGTATTTT.

The CDR3 DNA reads as TGCGCCAGCAGCCTACCTAGTGGGACAGGGAACACCGGGGAGCTGTTTTTT. Its protein is CASSLPSGTGNTGELFF. V and J are TRBV4-1 and TRBJ2-2; the match to TRBD1 covers 8 bases. The ends lost 4 bases at V and 1 base at J; junction bases unmatched: 8. The germline V gene has CDR1 MGHRA and CDR2 YSYEKL. The CDR3 extends over 17 amino acids.

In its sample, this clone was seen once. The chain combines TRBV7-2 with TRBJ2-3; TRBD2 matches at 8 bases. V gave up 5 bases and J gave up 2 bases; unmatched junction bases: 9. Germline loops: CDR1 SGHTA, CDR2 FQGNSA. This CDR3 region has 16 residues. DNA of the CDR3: TGTGCCAGCAGCCTCCGTCTAGCGGGCCACACAGATACGCAGTATTTT. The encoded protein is CASSLRLAGHTDTQYF.

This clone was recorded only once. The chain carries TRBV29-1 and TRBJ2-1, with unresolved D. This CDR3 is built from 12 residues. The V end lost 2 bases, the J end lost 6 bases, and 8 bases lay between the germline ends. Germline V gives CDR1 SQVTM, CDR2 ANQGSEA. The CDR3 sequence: CSVEWLSNEQFF. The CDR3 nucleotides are TGCAGCGTTGAATGGCTGTCCAATGAGCAGTTCTTC.

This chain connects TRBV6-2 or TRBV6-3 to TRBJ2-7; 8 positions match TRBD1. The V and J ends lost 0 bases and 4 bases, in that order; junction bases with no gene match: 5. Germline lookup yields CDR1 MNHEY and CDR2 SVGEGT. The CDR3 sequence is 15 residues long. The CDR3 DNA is TGTGCCAGCAGTTACTCGAGGGACAGGCTGTACGAGCAGTACTTC. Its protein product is CASSYSRDRLYEQYF.

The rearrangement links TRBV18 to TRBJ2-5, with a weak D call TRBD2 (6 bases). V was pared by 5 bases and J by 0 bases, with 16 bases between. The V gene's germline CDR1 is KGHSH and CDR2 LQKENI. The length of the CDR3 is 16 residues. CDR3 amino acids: CASSGQDAGNQETQYF. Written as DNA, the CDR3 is TGTGCCAGCTCAGGGCAGGATGCGGGGAACCAAGAGACCCAGTACTTC.

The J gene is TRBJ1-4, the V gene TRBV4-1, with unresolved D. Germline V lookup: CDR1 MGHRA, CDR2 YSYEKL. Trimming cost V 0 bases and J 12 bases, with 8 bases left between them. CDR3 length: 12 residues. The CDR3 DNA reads TGCGCCAGCAGCCAAGAGGTCAGTCAACTGTTTTTT. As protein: CASSQEVSQLFF.

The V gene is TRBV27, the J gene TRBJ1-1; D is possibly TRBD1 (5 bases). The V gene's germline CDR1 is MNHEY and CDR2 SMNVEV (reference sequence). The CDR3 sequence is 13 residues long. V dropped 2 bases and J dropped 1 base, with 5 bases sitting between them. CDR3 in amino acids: CASSLQGNTEAFF. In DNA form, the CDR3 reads TGTGCCAGCAGTTTACAGGGGAACACTGAAGCTTTCTTT.